This paragraph covers one T cell receptor beta chain sequence. Germline CDR1 reads SNHLY; CDR2 reads FYNNEI. This CDR3 contains 12 residues. Trimming took 8 bases from V and 4 from J, leaving 11 bases between them. TCRdb's table, derived via immunoSEQ multiplex PCR, lists solely in-frame clones and lacks some. The sample holds under 75,000 clones, roughly 92% seen once. The entry originates in a study of blood T cell repertoires in COVID-19. Sequencing was carried out using peripheral blood. The source of this sequence is a man in his fifties with active COVID-19. The gene calls are TRBV2 and TRBJ1-2, with TRBD1 as a possible D gene (6 bases). CDR3 region: CASGGGSYGYTF. CDR3 nucleotides: TGTGCCAGCGGGGGCGGCTCCTATGGCTACACCTTC.